The rows below give T cell receptor beta chains drawn from one sample of a study of T cell repertoires in cytomegalovirus infection. TCRdb recomputed calls from the reads with MiXCR, one row per CDR3 protein. In the table there are almost 500,000 distinct CDR3 sequences, around 10% of which are singletons. The sequenced sample was PBMCs. These receptors all come from a human donor in good health (CMV status not recorded). Some clones in this sample may be carry-over from other donors' samples. CDR3s include the opening cysteine and the closing phenylalanine or tryptophan. The order of the fields is clone size, D gene, V gene, J gene, CDR3 DNA, CDR3 protein. D genes are given only for firm matches. Not every row has a clone size; where given, it reads once, few, many or a size class.

many	NA	TRBV20-1	TRBJ2-4	TGCAGTGCCTCGCGTGGGGCAGACCTAGCCAAAAACATTCAGTACTTC	CSASRGADLAKNIQYF
few	NA	TRBV29-1	TRBJ2-7	TGCAGCGTTGAAGGGGACACCTACGAGCAGTACTTC	CSVEGDTYEQYF
many	NA	TRBV5-4	TRBJ2-1	TGTGCCAGCAGCAGGGGACGCGGGGGCGATGAGCAGTTCTTC	CASSRGRGGDEQFF
many	NA	TRBV7-2	TRBJ2-1	TGTGCCAGCAGCTTAGAAAGGTACAATGAGCAGTTCTTC	CASSLERYNEQFF
many	NA	TRBV5-1	TRBJ2-3	TGCGCCAGCAGCTTAGGACAAGACACAGATACGCAGTATTTT	CASSLGQDTDTQYF
NA	TRBD2	TRBV7-9	TRBJ2-3	TGTGCCAGCAGCTCTAGCGGGGGAGATACGCAGTATTTT	CASSSSGGDTQYF
many	NA	TRBV12-3/TRBV12-4	TRBJ1-5	TGTGCCAGCAGTTTCAGGGAAGATCAGCCCCAGCATTTT	CASSFREDQPQHF
NA	NA	TRBV7-9	TRBJ2-1	TGTGCCAGCAGCTTAGTCGACGGGACATTGGACAATGAGCAGTTCTTC	CASSLVDGTLDNEQFF
many	NA	TRBV6-1	TRBJ2-5	TGTGCCAGCAGTGATGTGACCATCCAATTCCAAGAGACCCAGTACTTC	CASSDVTIQFQETQYF
many	TRBD2	TRBV7-2	TRBJ2-1	TGTGCCAGCAGCTTAAGGTATAGCGGGGGTTACAATGAGCAGTTCTTC	CASSLRYSGGYNEQFF
few	TRBD1	TRBV29-1	TRBJ2-5	TGCAGCGTCGCTCCACCCGGGACAGCCCAAGAGACCCAGTACTTC	CSVAPPGTAQETQYF
many	NA	TRBV5-1	TRBJ2-7	TGCGCCAGCAGCATAACATCCGGGACGCTTTACGAGCAGTACTTC	CASSITSGTLYEQYF
NA	NA	TRBV27	TRBJ2-2	TGTGCCAGCAGTTTATCAGGGAACGGGGAGCTGTTTTTT	CASSLSGNGELFF
NA	TRBD1	TRBV20-1	TRBJ2-7	TGCAGTGCTAGCCGAACAGGGGGCGGCTCCTACGAGCAGTACTTC	CSASRTGGGSYEQYF
few	TRBD2	TRBV29-1	TRBJ2-1	TGCAGCGTTGGTTTTCGCGGGAGGGCCCCTTATGAGCAGTTCTTC	CSVGFRGRAPYEQFF
many	TRBD2	TRBV11-2	TRBJ2-7	TGTGCCAGCAGCTTAGTGGCGGGAGGGATCTACGAGCAGTACTTC	CASSLVAGGIYEQYF
many	TRBD2	TRBV20-1	TRBJ2-1	TGCAGTGCTAGCGTTACTAGCGGGGGCCCGTCGCTCTTC	CSASVTSGGPSLF
many	NA	TRBV7-2	TRBJ2-5	TGTGCCAGCAGCTCGACTCGCACCCAAGAGACCCAGTACTTC	CASSSTRTQETQYF
many	NA	TRBV28	TRBJ1-5	TGTGCCAGCTTGCGGCAGGGAAATTTGCAGCCCCAGCATTTT	CASLRQGNLQPQHF
once	NA	TRBV20-1	TRBJ2-1	TGCAGTGCTAGAGACCCGGTTTGGACCCAAGCCCCCAATGAGCAGTTCTTC	CSARDPVWTQAPNEQFF
many	NA	TRBV6-2/TRBV6-3	TRBJ2-7	TGTGCCAGCAGCGAGTTCTACGAGCAGTACTTC	CASSEFYEQYF
many	NA	TRBV5-1	TRBJ1-2	TGCGCCAGCAGCCTCTTTGGACAAATCTATGGCTACACCTTC	CASSLFGQIYGYTF
NA	TRBD2	TRBV6-5	TRBJ2-4	TGTGCCAGCAGTCCTGGGCAGCGGGGGCAAAACATTCAGTACTTC	CASSPGQRGQNIQYF
many	TRBD2	TRBV2	TRBJ2-1	TGTGCCAGCGAATTCTGGACTAGCGGAACCTTC	CASEFWTSGTF
few	TRBD2	TRBV18	TRBJ2-5	TGTGTCAGCTCACCATCTAGCGGGGGACGGCAAGAGACCCAGTACTTC	CVSSPSSGGRQETQYF
many	TRBD1	TRBV6-5	TRBJ1-5	TGTGCCAGCAGGCGGGACAGCTATAGCAATCAGCCCCAGCATTTT	CASRRDSYSNQPQHF
few	TRBD2	TRBV7-9	TRBJ2-5	TGTGCCAGCAGCTTAGCTGGTAGCGGGGATATAGAGACCCAGTACTTC	CASSLAGSGDIETQYF
NA	TRBD2	TRBV11-2	TRBJ2-1	TGTGCCAGCAGCTTAGGAGCGGGGGGCCACTACAAAGAGCAGTTCTTC	CASSLGAGGHYKEQFF
NA	NA	TRBV19	TRBJ1-2	TGTGCCAGTAGCTTCGACGGTGGGGAAGGCTACACCTTC	CASSFDGGEGYTF
many	TRBD2	TRBV6-5	TRBJ2-7	TGTGCCAGCAGTTACTTGACTAGCGGGTCTGTCGAGCAGTACTTC	CASSYLTSGSVEQYF
NA	TRBD1	TRBV14	TRBJ2-1	TGTGCCAGCAGCCCGAGTCCAGATTTCAGGGGGAATGAGCAGTTCTTC	CASSPSPDFRGNEQFF
many	NA	TRBV19	TRBJ2-1	TGTGCCAGTAGGGCCCAGGACGAAGTCCCACACAATGAGCAGTTCTTC	CASRAQDEVPHNEQFF
many	TRBD2	TRBV19	TRBJ2-1	TGTGCCAGTAGTACCTTAGCGGGGGGCCGGAGCTCCTACAATGAGCAGTTCTTC	CASSTLAGGRSSYNEQFF
few	TRBD1	TRBV19	TRBJ2-2	TGTGCCAGTAGTATAGATCGAGACAGGGGGTTCGTACCTAGGGAGCTGTTTTTT	CASSIDRDRGFVPRELFF
many	TRBD2	TRBV7-2	TRBJ2-3	TGTGCCAGCAGCTTTACTAGCGGGAGGGCGGATACGCAGTATTTT	CASSFTSGRADTQYF
NA	TRBD1	TRBV6-1	TRBJ1-6	TGTGCCAGCAGTGAAGCGCAGGGGGTTCGGTCACCCCTCCACTTT	CASSEAQGVRSPLHF
many	NA	TRBV29-1	TRBJ1-2	TGCAGCGTGGTGGGAGGGGTTGCTGGCTACACCTTC	CSVVGGVAGYTF
many	TRBD1	TRBV7-2	TRBJ1-5	TGTGCCAGCAGGGCTACAGGGGGCAACCAGCCCCAGCATTTT	CASRATGGNQPQHF
NA	TRBD1	TRBV28	TRBJ1-1	TGTGCCAGCAGTCCGGACAGGGTGGGTCCTGAAGCTTTCTTT	CASSPDRVGPEAFF
many	NA	TRBV7-2	TRBJ2-7	TGTGCCAGCAGCTTATCGGGGACTGACTACGAGCAGTACTTC	CASSLSGTDYEQYF
NA	NA	TRBV29-1	TRBJ2-5	TGCAGCGTCATCCCCGGCGGGCCTCGGACGGAGACCCAGTACTTC	CSVIPGGPRTETQYF
NA	NA	TRBV2	TRBJ2-1	TGTGCCAGCAGTGAACCGGACCCCGAGCAGTTCTTC	CASSEPDPEQFF
many	NA	TRBV19	TRBJ1-1	TGTGCCAGTAGTGCGGACGGCATGAACACTGAAGCTTTCTTT	CASSADGMNTEAFF
NA	TRBD2	TRBV18	TRBJ2-7	TGTGCCAGCTCACCAGAGCGGGGGGCCTACGAGCAGTACTTC	CASSPERGAYEQYF
many	NA	TRBV10-3	TRBJ1-1	TGTGCCTCTATTGGGGGTACGAACACTGAAGCTTTCTTT	CASIGGTNTEAFF
few	NA	TRBV2	TRBJ2-3	TGTGCCAGCAGTGAAGGGCCCGGGGGCACAGATACGCAGTATTTT	CASSEGPGGTDTQYF
many	TRBD2	TRBV12-3/TRBV12-4	TRBJ2-1	TGTGCCAGCAGTTTCATAGCGGGAGGGGGCCGCGATGAGCAGTTCTTC	CASSFIAGGGRDEQFF
many	NA	TRBV6-1	TRBJ1-4	TGTGCCAGCACCCCACGGATCCCTGATGAAAAACTGTTTTTT	CASTPRIPDEKLFF
NA	TRBD1	TRBV20-1	TRBJ1-1	TGCAGTGCTGGGACAGGGATCTACACTGAAGCTTTCTTT	CSAGTGIYTEAFF
many	NA	TRBV27	TRBJ2-7	TGTGCCAGCAGTTTAGGACCTACTTCAGGGCTACCCTACGAGCAGTACTTC	CASSLGPTSGLPYEQYF
NA	NA	TRBV6-1	TRBJ2-1	TGTGCCAGCAGTCTGGCCGGACCGATCTCCTACAATGAGCAGTTCTTC	CASSLAGPISYNEQFF
many	NA	TRBV12-3/TRBV12-4	TRBJ1-3	TGTGCCAGCAGGGGACTTGAGGTCTCTGGAAACACCATATATTTT	CASRGLEVSGNTIYF
many	NA	TRBV11-2	TRBJ2-1	TGTGCCAGCACCCACGGCCAAGACAATGAGCAGTTCTTC	CASTHGQDNEQFF
few	NA	TRBV19	TRBJ1-2	TGTGCCAGTAGTACTACGGGTGAGGGTTTGGATGGCTACACCTTC	CASSTTGEGLDGYTF
NA	NA	TRBV27	TRBJ1-2	TGTGCCAGCAGTCTCCAATCAGGGGAAAGCTATGGCTACACCTTC	CASSLQSGESYGYTF
many	TRBD1	TRBV7-8	TRBJ1-3	TGTGCCAGCAGCTTAAATTCCGGGACAGGGGTCTCTGGAAACACCATATATTTT	CASSLNSGTGVSGNTIYF
many	NA	TRBV5-1	TRBJ1-4	TGCGCCAGCAGCTTGCTAGGCAGGGCGGCGAATGAAAAACTGTTTTTT	CASSLLGRAANEKLFF
many	TRBD1	TRBV7-8	TRBJ2-7	TGTGCCAGCAGCTCTGGACAGGGGACCGAGCAGTACTTC	CASSSGQGTEQYF
many	NA	TRBV20-1	TRBJ2-7	TGCAGTGCTAGATCCGGGGGCAGCGACGAGCAGTACTTC	CSARSGGSDEQYF
many	NA	TRBV12-3/TRBV12-4	TRBJ1-3	TGTGCCAGCAAGGCGGGGGCCGGAAACACCATATATTTT	CASKAGAGNTIYF